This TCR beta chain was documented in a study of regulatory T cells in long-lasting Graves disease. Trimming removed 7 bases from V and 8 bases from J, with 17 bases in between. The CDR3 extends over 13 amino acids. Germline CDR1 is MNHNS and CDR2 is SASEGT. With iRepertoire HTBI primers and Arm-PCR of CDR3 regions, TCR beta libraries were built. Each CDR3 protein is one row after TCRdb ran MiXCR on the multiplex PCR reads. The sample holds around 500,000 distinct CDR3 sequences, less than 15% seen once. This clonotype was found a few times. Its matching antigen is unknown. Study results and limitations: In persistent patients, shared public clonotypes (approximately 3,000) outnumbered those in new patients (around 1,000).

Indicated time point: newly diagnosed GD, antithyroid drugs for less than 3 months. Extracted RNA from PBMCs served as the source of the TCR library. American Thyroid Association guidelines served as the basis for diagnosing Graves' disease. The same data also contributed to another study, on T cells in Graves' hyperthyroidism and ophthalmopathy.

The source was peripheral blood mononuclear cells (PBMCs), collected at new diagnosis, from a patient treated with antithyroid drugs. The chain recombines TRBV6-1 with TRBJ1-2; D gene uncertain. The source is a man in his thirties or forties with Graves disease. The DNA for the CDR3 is TGTGCCAGCATATCGGCGGTAGCTGAGGGCTACACCTTC. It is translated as CASISAVAEGYTF.